The rows below give T cell receptor beta chains drawn from one sample of a study of CD8 T cells in Susac syndrome. TCRdb re-called the immunoSEQ multiplex PCR reads through MiXCR, storing one row per CDR3 protein. The sample holds nearly 110,000 distinct CDR3 sequences, approximately 93% seen once. The sequenced sample was CD8+ T cells from PBMCs. All receptors derive from a human donor with Susac syndrome. Both conserved end residues are part of each CDR3. D genes are given only for firm matches. Where a row states a size, it is once, few, many or the class of an expanded clone; other rows omit it.

NA,TRBV5-6,TRBJ1-2,NA,CASSQGNRYGYTF,TGTGCCAGCAGCCAGGGCAACCGCTATGGCTACACCTTC
NA,TRBV7-9,TRBJ1-1,NA,CASSPRGAEAFF,TGTGCCAGCAGCCCCCGCGGTGCTGAAGCTTTCTTT
NA,TRBV7-9,TRBJ2-7,TRBD1,CASSLWDRDYEQYF,TGTGCCAGCAGCCTCTGGGACAGGGACTACGAGCAGTACTTC
NA,TRBV27,TRBJ2-7,NA,CASSLSKASEQYF,TGTGCCAGCAGTTTATCGAAGGCTTCCGAGCAGTACTTC
NA,TRBV4-1,TRBJ2-1,NA,CASSQGDERDRLYNEQFF,TGCGCCAGCAGCCAAGGCGATGAACGGGACCGACTATACAATGAGCAGTTCTTC
NA,TRBV13,TRBJ2-3,TRBD1,CASSPPQGSSTDTQYF,TGTGCCAGCAGCCCCCCACAGGGGAGTAGCACAGATACGCAGTATTTT
NA,TRBV6-1,TRBJ1-2,TRBD1,CASTTGGRNYGYTF,TGTGCCAGCACAACAGGGGGCCGTAACTATGGCTACACCTTC
NA,TRBV6-2/TRBV6-3,TRBJ1-5,NA,CASSYNPAYSNQPQHF,TGTGCCAGCAGTTACAATCCGGCGTATAGCAATCAGCCCCAGCATTTT
NA,TRBV28,TRBJ1-1,NA,CASSFRGQKAFF,TGTGCCAGCAGTTTTCGGGGGCAGAAAGCTTTCTTT
NA,TRBV20-1,TRBJ1-2,NA,CSARPGVGYTF,TGCAGTGCTAGACCCGGGGTCGGCTACACCTTC
NA,TRBV5-1,TRBJ2-3,NA,CASSSMGRDTQYF,TGCGCCAGCAGCTCCATGGGGAGAGATACGCAGTATTTT
once,TRBV19,TRBJ2-2,NA,CASSATWPGELFF,TGTGCCAGTAGTGCAACATGGCCCGGGGAGCTGTTTTTT
once,TRBV20-1,TRBJ2-3,NA,CSARPSVGSDTQYF,TGCAGTGCTAGACCTTCCGTAGGGTCAGATACGCAGTATTTT
NA,TRBV9,TRBJ2-7,TRBD2,CASSATSGGAVYEQYF,TGTGCCAGCAGCGCCACTAGCGGGGGGGCCGTATACGAGCAGTACTTC
once,TRBV2,TRBJ2-7,NA,CASGGASYEQYF,TGTGCCAGCGGGGGGGCCTCCTACGAGCAGTACTTC
once,TRBV9,TRBJ2-2,NA,CASSAYTGELFF,TGTGCCAGCAGCGCTTACACCGGGGAGCTGTTTTTT